Listed below are T cell receptor beta chains from one sample, sequenced in a study of PD-1 blockade in classical Hodgkin lymphoma. The repertoire was sequenced with immunoSEQ multiplex PCR; TCRdb's copy has only in-frame clones and lacks some. The repertoire holds around 41,000 clones, with approximately 70% as singletons. Sequences were derived from peripheral blood mononuclear cells (PBMCs), sampled before the second cycle of nivolumab. These TCRs come from a human donor with classical Hodgkin lymphoma. The CDR3 runs from the conserved cysteine through the conserved F or W. Fields, in order: D gene, clone size, J gene, V gene, CDR3 protein, CDR3 DNA. The D gene is left open where the match is weak. Some rows mark clone size as missing; the rest say once, few, many or name a class of expanded clone.

D gene: TRBD1
clone size: -
J gene: TRBJ1-3
V gene: TRBV6-6
CDR3 protein: CASTLGQGGYGNTIYF
CDR3 DNA: TGTGCCAGCACCCTGGGACAGGGGGGATATGGAAACACCATATATTTT

D gene: -
clone size: -
J gene: TRBJ2-5
V gene: TRBV7-2
CDR3 protein: CASSPPGGEETQYF
CDR3 DNA: TGTGCCAGCAGCCCCCCGGGGGGCGAAGAGACCCAGTACTTC

D gene: -
clone size: -
J gene: TRBJ2-7
V gene: TRBV21-1
CDR3 protein: CASSKCAEGSYEQYF
CDR3 DNA: TGTGCCAGCAGCAAATGTGCGGAAGGCTCCTACGAGCAGTACTTC

D gene: -
clone size: -
J gene: TRBJ2-7
V gene: TRBV30
CDR3 protein: CAWSVPHEQYF
CDR3 DNA: TGTGCCTGGAGTGTACCCCACGAGCAGTACTTC

D gene: -
clone size: -
J gene: TRBJ2-2
V gene: TRBV5-1
CDR3 protein: CASSWFDGTGELFF
CDR3 DNA: TGCGCCAGCAGCTGGTTCGACGGAACCGGGGAGCTGTTTTTT

D gene: -
clone size: -
J gene: TRBJ2-1
V gene: TRBV29-1
CDR3 protein: CSVGPQGQFF
CDR3 DNA: TGCAGCGTTGGGCCTCAAGGGCAGTTCTTC

D gene: TRBD1
clone size: few
J gene: TRBJ2-3
V gene: TRBV10-3
CDR3 protein: CAIIDRVKDTQYF
CDR3 DNA: TGTGCCATCATTGACAGGGTAAAGGATACGCAGTATTTT

D gene: TRBD2
clone size: -
J gene: TRBJ2-1
V gene: TRBV29-1
CDR3 protein: CSVEETSGGAFREQFF
CDR3 DNA: TGCAGCGTTGAAGAGACTAGCGGGGGGGCCTTTCGTGAGCAGTTCTTC

D gene: -
clone size: -
J gene: TRBJ1-2
V gene: TRBV30
CDR3 protein: CAWSVGIGGYTF
CDR3 DNA: TGTGCCTGGAGTGTTGGGATAGGAGGCTACACCTTC

D gene: -
clone size: -
J gene: TRBJ2-5
V gene: TRBV5-5
CDR3 protein: CASSPDGVAGTETQYF
CDR3 DNA: TGTGCCAGCAGCCCGGATGGAGTGGCGGGGACAGAGACCCAGTACTTC

D gene: -
clone size: -
J gene: TRBJ2-5
V gene: TRBV23-1
CDR3 protein: CASGRYQETQYF
CDR3 DNA: TGCGCCAGCGGACGGTACCAAGAGACCCAGTACTTC

D gene: -
clone size: few
J gene: TRBJ1-5
V gene: TRBV27
CDR3 protein: CASSLERNNQPQHF
CDR3 DNA: TGTGCCAGCAGTTTAGAGAGAAACAATCAGCCCCAGCATTTT

D gene: -
clone size: -
J gene: TRBJ1-6
V gene: TRBV12-5
CDR3 protein: CASGLEVLRGAHNSPLHF
CDR3 DNA: TGTGCTAGTGGTTTGGAGGTGTTGCGGGGGGCTCATAATTCACCCCTCCACTTT

D gene: -
clone size: -
J gene: TRBJ2-7
V gene: TRBV2
CDR3 protein: CASSEDISSYEQYF
CDR3 DNA: TGTGCCAGCAGTGAGGACATAAGCTCCTACGAGCAGTACTTC

D gene: -
clone size: -
J gene: TRBJ1-5
V gene: TRBV14
CDR3 protein: CASSQEGYGNQPQHF
CDR3 DNA: TGTGCCAGCAGCCAAGAAGGGTACGGGAATCAGCCCCAGCATTTT

D gene: TRBD1
clone size: -
J gene: TRBJ1-6
V gene: TRBV7-6
CDR3 protein: CASRLTPGQGDNNSPLHF
CDR3 DNA: TGTGCCAGCAGGCTCACCCCGGGCCAGGGGGATAATAATTCACCCCTCCACTTT

D gene: -
clone size: -
J gene: TRBJ2-7
V gene: TRBV28
CDR3 protein: CASSLDEGSAEQYF
CDR3 DNA: TGTGCCAGCAGTTTAGACGAGGGTTCGGCCGAGCAGTACTTC

D gene: -
clone size: -
J gene: TRBJ1-1
V gene: TRBV19
CDR3 protein: CASSIGSSGTEAFF
CDR3 DNA: TGTGCCAGTAGTATTGGGTCTAGCGGCACTGAAGCTTTCTTT

D gene: -
clone size: few
J gene: TRBJ2-3
V gene: TRBV27
CDR3 protein: CASAIGGGGTQYF
CDR3 DNA: TGTGCCAGCGCTATCGGCGGGGGCGGTACGCAGTATTTT

D gene: -
clone size: -
J gene: TRBJ2-7
V gene: TRBV13
CDR3 protein: CASSLGSGQLYEQYF
CDR3 DNA: TGTGCCAGCAGCTTAGGATCCGGTCAGCTCTACGAGCAGTACTTC

D gene: TRBD2
clone size: -
J gene: TRBJ2-5
V gene: TRBV9
CDR3 protein: CASSEGGLGETQYF
CDR3 DNA: TGTGCCAGCAGCGAGGGGGGACTAGGGGAGACCCAGTACTTC

D gene: -
clone size: -
J gene: TRBJ2-2
V gene: TRBV5-8
CDR3 protein: CASSLVRGFTGELFF
CDR3 DNA: TGTGCCAGCAGCTTGGTTCGGGGCTTCACCGGGGAGCTGTTTTTT

D gene: -
clone size: -
J gene: TRBJ2-7
V gene: TRBV10-2
CDR3 protein: CASLSSSQGYEQYF
CDR3 DNA: TGCGCCAGCCTCTCTTCCTCCCAGGGGTACGAGCAGTACTTC

D gene: -
clone size: -
J gene: TRBJ1-5
V gene: TRBV19
CDR3 protein: CASKGSYSNQPQHF
CDR3 DNA: TGTGCCAGTAAAGGCAGCTATAGCAATCAGCCCCAGCATTTT

D gene: -
clone size: -
J gene: TRBJ2-7
V gene: TRBV6-4
CDR3 protein: CASSDPMGETHEQYF
CDR3 DNA: TGTGCCAGCAGTGACCCGATGGGGGAGACGCACGAGCAGTACTTC

D gene: -
clone size: -
J gene: TRBJ1-1
V gene: TRBV19
CDR3 protein: CASSIGGNLLRDTEAFF
CDR3 DNA: TGTGCCAGTAGTATAGGGGGGAACCTACTAAGGGACACTGAAGCTTTCTTT

D gene: -
clone size: once
J gene: TRBJ1-2
V gene: TRBV10-3
CDR3 protein: CAISESKGANYGYTF
CDR3 DNA: TGTGCCATCAGTGAGTCTAAGGGGGCTAACTATGGCTACACCTTC

D gene: TRBD1
clone size: -
J gene: TRBJ1-1
V gene: TRBV10-3
CDR3 protein: CAITRTGDTEAFF
CDR3 DNA: TGTGCCATCACCCGGACAGGGGACACTGAAGCTTTCTTT

D gene: TRBD1
clone size: -
J gene: TRBJ2-1
V gene: TRBV19
CDR3 protein: CASSPPTGGHNEQFF
CDR3 DNA: TGTGCCAGTAGTCCGCCGACAGGGGGCCACAATGAGCAGTTCTTC

D gene: -
clone size: -
J gene: TRBJ2-5
V gene: TRBV19
CDR3 protein: CASTYNGREETQYF
CDR3 DNA: TGTGCCAGTACCTACAACGGGCGGGAAGAGACCCAGTACTTC

D gene: -
clone size: -
J gene: TRBJ2-1
V gene: TRBV19
CDR3 protein: CASSSVTGRNEQFF
CDR3 DNA: TGTGCCAGTAGTTCTGTAACGGGGCGGAATGAGCAGTTCTTC

D gene: -
clone size: -
J gene: TRBJ2-7
V gene: TRBV7-6
CDR3 protein: CASSPRGFSYEQYF
CDR3 DNA: TGTGCCAGCAGCCCTAGGGGGTTCTCCTACGAGCAGTACTTC

D gene: -
clone size: -
J gene: TRBJ1-4
V gene: TRBV28
CDR3 protein: CASSLAGPNEKLFF
CDR3 DNA: TGTGCCAGCAGTTTAGCGGGTCCTAATGAAAAACTGTTTTTT

D gene: -
clone size: few
J gene: TRBJ1-2
V gene: TRBV5-1
CDR3 protein: CASSFFGTDNYGYTF
CDR3 DNA: TGCGCCAGCAGCTTTTTTGGGACTGACAACTATGGCTACACCTTC

D gene: -
clone size: -
J gene: TRBJ1-6
V gene: TRBV7-3
CDR3 protein: CASSLRADNSPLHF
CDR3 DNA: TGTGCCAGCAGCTTAAGGGCGGATAATTCACCCCTCCACTTT

D gene: -
clone size: -
J gene: TRBJ1-5
V gene: TRBV6-9
CDR3 protein: CASSYSIICRFSNQPQHF
CDR3 DNA: TGTGCCAGCAGTTATTCGATAATATGCAGGTTCAGCAATCAGCCCCAGCATTTT

D gene: -
clone size: -
J gene: TRBJ2-2
V gene: TRBV6-4
CDR3 protein: CASSDRDTGELFF
CDR3 DNA: TGTGCCAGCAGTGACAGGGACACCGGGGAGCTGTTTTTT

D gene: -
clone size: -
J gene: TRBJ2-5
V gene: TRBV25-1
CDR3 protein: CASSWDKQETQYF
CDR3 DNA: TGTGCCAGCAGCTGGGACAAACAAGAGACCCAGTACTTC

D gene: -
clone size: few
J gene: TRBJ2-7
V gene: TRBV6-6
CDR3 protein: CASSYSRFRGSYEQYF
CDR3 DNA: TGTGCCAGCAGTTACTCGAGGTTCAGGGGATCCTACGAGCAGTACTTC

D gene: TRBD1
clone size: -
J gene: TRBJ1-1
V gene: TRBV28
CDR3 protein: CANSRDRVGAEAFF
CDR3 DNA: TGTGCCAACAGCCGGGACAGGGTAGGCGCTGAAGCTTTCTTT

D gene: -
clone size: -
J gene: TRBJ2-1
V gene: TRBV18
CDR3 protein: CASSIRGDEQFF
CDR3 DNA: TGTGCCAGCTCAATAAGGGGAGATGAGCAGTTCTTC

D gene: TRBD1
clone size: -
J gene: TRBJ2-6
V gene: TRBV19
CDR3 protein: CASRSVGTASSGANVLTF
CDR3 DNA: TGTGCCAGTAGGTCAGTCGGGACAGCATCCTCTGGGGCCAACGTCCTGACTTTC

D gene: TRBD2
clone size: -
J gene: TRBJ2-7
V gene: TRBV19
CDR3 protein: CASKRGLAEDSYEQYF
CDR3 DNA: TGTGCCAGTAAGCGGGGTCTAGCGGAGGACTCCTACGAGCAGTACTTC

D gene: -
clone size: once
J gene: TRBJ2-1
V gene: TRBV5-1
CDR3 protein: CASSLSRETRGYEQFF
CDR3 DNA: TGCGCCAGCAGCTTGTCGAGGGAGACAAGGGGGTATGAGCAGTTCTTC

D gene: TRBD1
clone size: -
J gene: TRBJ2-7
V gene: TRBV30
CDR3 protein: CASRDRSVEQYF
CDR3 DNA: TGTGCCTCCCGGGACAGGTCGGTCGAGCAGTACTTC

D gene: TRBD1
clone size: -
J gene: TRBJ1-4
V gene: TRBV5-6
CDR3 protein: CASSTPGGSVEKLLF
CDR3 DNA: TGTGCCAGCAGCACCCCAGGGGGTTCGGTTGAAAAACTGCTTTTT

D gene: -
clone size: -
J gene: TRBJ2-2
V gene: TRBV7-9
CDR3 protein: CASSLKGTGELFF
CDR3 DNA: TGTGCCAGCAGCTTAAAAGGTACCGGGGAGCTGTTTTTT

D gene: -
clone size: few
J gene: TRBJ2-1
V gene: TRBV7-9
CDR3 protein: CASSPKITDEQFF
CDR3 DNA: TGTGCCAGCAGCCCAAAGATCACTGATGAGCAGTTCTTC

D gene: -
clone size: -
J gene: TRBJ2-4
V gene: TRBV21-1
CDR3 protein: CASTTLEGANVKFLAKNIQYF
CDR3 DNA: TGTGCCAGCACCACTTTAGAGGGGGCAAATGTCAAATTCTTAGCCAAAAACATTCAGTACTTC